The subject of this entry is one TCR beta chain. Libraries were prepared by immunoSEQ multiplex PCR; TCRdb keeps only in-frame clonotypes and omits some of them. This table has about 94,000 clones, about four fifths appearing once. This sample is drawn from a study of blood T cell repertoires in COVID-19. The germline V gene has CDR1 SGHTA and CDR2 FQGNSA. Trimming removed 5 bases from V and 3 bases from J; junction bases left unmatched: 2. There are 13 residues in the CDR3. Sequencing was done on a sample of peripheral blood. The TCR comes from a human donor in a cohort sampled during active COVID-19. V is TRBV7-2 and J is TRBJ1-2, with 8 bases identical to TRBD1. The CDR3 protein is CASSLTGDYGYTF. As DNA, the CDR3 is TGTGCCAGCAGCCTGACAGGGGACTATGGCTACACCTTC.